This T cell receptor beta chain originates from a study of STAT5B mutations in CD4+ large granular lymphocyte leukemia (dated by TCRdb to about 2022). Concerning the study at large: Among healthy controls, the CDR3 'QG' motif was associated with a particular HLA allele. TCRbeta repertoires of CD4+ T-cell large granular lymphocyte leukemia patients were compared with those of healthy blood donors. Flow cytometry on FACSCanto II or FACSVerse showed that the purified fractions were more than 95% pure among lymphocytes. Overall study results and their limits: The data were not HLA-matched, and the higher clonality in CD4+ T-LGLL than in CD8+ T-LGLL could be due to the relatively small sample size. CD4-sorted patient repertoires appeared more clonal than healthy CD4+ repertoires, and this difference persisted after removing the putative leukemic clones. Each patient's main leukemic clonotypes were private, but less than 30% of these clonotypes showed up at low frequency in the non-leukemic repertoires of other patients. Enrichment of TRBV06-family usage was observed among the top patient clones (8/27) relative to healthy controls (2/35).

The immunoSEQ assay at survey resolution was used to sequence TCRbeta rearrangements from genomic DNA. The paper's data handling went like this. In the TCR sequencing data, the smallest productive clonotype frequency that could be detected was 2.59 x 10-5. Only productive TCRbeta rearrangements, defined as complete and in-frame sequences, were included in the analyses. The clonality of each sample was calculated as Simpson clonality in the immunoSEQ Analyzer version 3.0. Clones were categorized by frequency as very rare, small, medium, large (1-20%) or hyperexpanded (>20%). Generation probabilities were estimated with OLGA 1.2.3, V-gene circos plots were generated with VDJtools, specificities were searched for in VDJdb, and CDR3 motifs were identified with GLIPH. What TCRdb holds here is the immuneACCESS table cut down to in-frame rearrangements. Part of the clones is not present; checked against another copy, under half of the missing clones reflect an unresolved V gene, and the others are unexplained. V and J calls and clone size are given by that table; D and trimming were obtained from the DNA. Across this sample there are about 48,000 clones, with 55% to 75% seen only once. The ten largest clones capture approximately 1.5% of the sample.

Its CDR3 holds 16 amino acids, cysteine through phenylalanine. The kept DNA is CDR3 alone, 48 bases in frame from the first base. Trimming removed 0 bases from V and 0 bases from J, leaving 10 bases between the germline ends. Reading the germline V gene gives CDR1 SGDLS and CDR2 YYNGEE. The healthy control group was made up of around 37 blood donors, and the Finnish Red Cross blood service supplied their buffy coats. All TCR-sequenced material derived from peripheral blood: patient blood samples and healthy donor buffy coats. Peripheral blood mononuclear cells were isolated by Ficoll-Hypaque gradient centrifugation. CD4+ cells were magnetically purified from the buffy coats of healthy controls. Genomic DNA was extracted using the Gentra Puregene Cell and Tissue kit, and a Qubit 2.0 fluorometer was used to quantify it. Note on this clone: Its antigen is still unknown. Base qualities were left out, and no much larger clone turns up one base away.

The sample consisted of CD4+ T cells from blood buffy coats. The V and J segments used are TRBV9 and TRBJ2-1; TRBD1 is perhaps the D gene, given 6 matching bases. The TCR was taken from a human donor in good health. The CDR3 protein is CASSVAGDSSYNEQFF. The nucleotide sequence reads as follows: TGTGCCAGCAGCGTAGCAGGGGATAGCTCCTACAATGAGCAGTTCTTC.